This T cell receptor beta chain comes out of a study of sequential checkpoint blockade in melanoma. Overall study: After both sequences, patients received maintenance nivolumab.

Germline assignment: CDR1 SGDLS and CDR2 YYNGEE. The junction had 6 bases not matched to a gene; V was cut back by 3 bases and J by 4 bases. The CDR3 is made up of 15 amino acids. Libraries were prepared by immunoSEQ multiplex PCR; TCRdb keeps only in-frame clonotypes and omits some of them. The profile covers about 6,900 clones, with about 80% appearing a single time and 7.4% taken by the ten largest. Treatment here: randomized to nivolumab then ipilimumab (arm A) or the reverse (arm B). PBMC sorting kept live CD3+CD8+ cells without CD19 or CD56. The sequence derives from a human donor with melanoma. The V call is TRBV9, the J call TRBJ2-1; TRBD2 matches 8 bases. The source was CD8+ T cells sorted from blood (inferred from file names), collected from a patient given nivolumab and ipilimumab in sequence. CDR3 nucleotide sequence: TGTGCCAGCAGCGCAAGCGGGAGAATTTACAATGAGCAGTTCTTC. Its protein product is CASSASGRIYNEQFF.